The T cell receptor beta chain under discussion was sequenced for a study of cytomegalovirus exposure and HLA in healthy donors. Details on this clone: What it recognizes is unknown.

Study-level points and caveats: Roughly even sequencing depth across donors was the assumption behind the presence/absence analyses.

Amplification used 60 Vbeta primers and 13 Jbeta primers. Produced via immunoSEQ multiplex PCR; TCRdb's table is partial and in-frame only. The table has 150,000 or so clones, roughly 82% seen once; the top ten hold approximately 6.5%. The CDR3 spans 17 residues. V shed 6 bases, J shed 0 bases, and the junction held 3 bases outside the gene matches. Germline CDR1 is SGHAT and CDR2 is FQNNGV. The rearrangement links TRBV11-2 to TRBJ2-6; 12 bases map to TRBD1. The sequencing input was PBMCs. The sequence came from a man aged 45-65 years in good health and CMV-seropositive. CDR3 in amino acids: CASSGGQGASGANVLTF. The CDR3 region has the DNA TGTGCCAGCAGTGGGGGACAGGGGGCCTCTGGGGCCAACGTCCTGACTTTC.